A single TCR beta chain is shown here with its context. The PCR made use of 60 Vbeta and 13 Jbeta primers. TCRdb's copy holds only in-frame clones and misses some; the assay was immunoSEQ multiplex PCR. This sample has approximately 100,000 clones, with 85% found just once. The data derive from a study of cytomegalovirus exposure and HLA in healthy donors. The V gene's germline CDR1 is SNHLY and CDR2 FYNNEI. The CDR3 runs 15 residues. Trimming cost V 0 bases and J 4 bases, with 12 bases left between them. Sequenced input: PBMCs. The sequence was collected from a man aged 40-49 years in good health and CMV-seropositive. This chain links TRBV2 with TRBJ1-2; D perhaps matches TRBD1 (5 bases). For the CDR3, the DNA is TGTGCCAGCAGTGAAGCGCGGCGGGGCGGCTATGGCTACACCTTC. It translates to CASSEARRGGYGYTF.